These 10 T cell receptor beta chains originate from one sample sequenced in a study of monozygotic twins with inflammatory bowel disease. TCRdb reprocessed the 5' RACE reads and stores each CDR3 protein as one record, lacking DNA. Here the sample table reports approximately 400,000 distinct CDR3 sequences. The sample consisted of blood. These receptors were obtained from a human donor with ulcerative colitis or Crohn's disease, or a healthy co-twin of an affected twin (not recorded which).

The gene calls are TRBV4-2 and TRBJ2-7; TCRdb proposes TRBD2, but this gene call is untestable without DNA. This CDR3 spans 14 amino acids. Germline V lookup: CDR1 LGHNA, CDR2 YNFKEQ. The CDR3 region is CASSQGTSYYEQYF.

The rearrangement links TRBV6-5 to TRBJ2-2. Germline loops: CDR1 MNHEY, CDR2 SVGAGI. The CDR3 is 14 amino acids. The CDR3: CASSYYRNTGELFF.

V and J are TRBV19 and TRBJ1-2; TCRdb proposes TRBD1, but this gene call is untestable without DNA. In germline, CDR1 is LNHDA, CDR2 SQIVND (reference sequence). The CDR3 contains 16 residues. The CDR3 sequence: CASRPLGTALNYGYTF.

This sequence joins TRBV7-9 and TRBJ1-2; TCRdb selects TRBD1, and the lack of DNA leaves this call unchecked. The V gene's germline CDR1 is SEHNR and CDR2 FQNEAQ (reference sequence). The CDR3 length is 15 residues. The CDR3 sequence is CASSLALDRGYGYTF.

The V and J genes are TRBV5-1 and TRBJ1-2; no DNA is available, so the TRBD1 call from TCRdb remains unchecked. Germline V gene data show CDR1 as SGHRS and CDR2 as YFSETQ. The CDR3 sequence is 13 residues long. The CDR3 region is CASSGQGDYGYTF.

The CDR3 is CASRRETYEQYF. The chain links TRBV28 to TRBJ2-7; the TCRdb D gene call, TRBD2, has no DNA to confirm it. Germline V gives CDR1 MDHEN, CDR2 SYDVKM. The CDR3 runs 12 residues.

The rearrangement joins TRBV28 to TRBJ2-3; TCRdb returns TRBD2, unconfirmable since there is no DNA. CDR1 and CDR2 (germline): MDHEN, SYDVKM. The CDR3 length is 16 residues. CDR3 region: CASSSKRPHLTDTQYF. The variable domain in full, with the rest retrieved from reference TRBV28 and TRBJ2-3, is DVKVTQSSRYLVKRTGEKVFLECVQDMDHENMFWYRQDPGLGLRLIYFSYDVKMKEKGDIPEGYSVSREKKERFSLILESASTNQTSMYLCASSSKRPHLTDTQYFGPGTRLTVL.

The V gene is TRBV5-1, the J gene TRBJ1-6. Germline V CDR1 and CDR2: SGHRS, YFSETQ. This CDR3 comprises 15 residues. CDR3 region: CASSLRDGIYSPLHF.

V usage is TRBV12-5 and J usage is TRBJ1-1. Germline V gene data show CDR1 as LGHNT and CDR2 as FRNRAP. The CDR3 has 13 amino acids. The CDR3 reads CASGLEARTEAFF.

The rearrangement uses TRBV6-5 and TRBJ2-5; TCRdb selects TRBD1, and the lack of DNA leaves this call unchecked. The CDR3 is 12 residues long. Germline values: CDR1 MNHEY, CDR2 SVGAGI. The CDR3 reads CASRDREETQYF.